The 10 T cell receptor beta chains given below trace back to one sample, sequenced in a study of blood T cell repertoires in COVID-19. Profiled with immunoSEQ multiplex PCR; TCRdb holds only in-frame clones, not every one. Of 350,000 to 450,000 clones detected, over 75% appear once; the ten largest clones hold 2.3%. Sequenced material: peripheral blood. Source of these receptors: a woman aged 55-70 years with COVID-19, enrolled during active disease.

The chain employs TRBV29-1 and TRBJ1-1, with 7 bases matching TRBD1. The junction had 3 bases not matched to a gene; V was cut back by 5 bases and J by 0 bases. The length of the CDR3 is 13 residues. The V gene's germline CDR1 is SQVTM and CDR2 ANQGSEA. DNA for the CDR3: TGCAGCGTTCCGACAGGGATGAACACTGAAGCTTTCTTT. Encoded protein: CSVPTGMNTEAFF.

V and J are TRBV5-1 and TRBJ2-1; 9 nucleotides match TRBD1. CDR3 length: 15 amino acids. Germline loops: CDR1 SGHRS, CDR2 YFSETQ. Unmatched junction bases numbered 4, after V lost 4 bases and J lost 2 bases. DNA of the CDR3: TGCGCCAGCAGCACGGGACAGGGAACCTACAATGAGCAGTTCTTC. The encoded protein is CASSTGQGTYNEQFF.

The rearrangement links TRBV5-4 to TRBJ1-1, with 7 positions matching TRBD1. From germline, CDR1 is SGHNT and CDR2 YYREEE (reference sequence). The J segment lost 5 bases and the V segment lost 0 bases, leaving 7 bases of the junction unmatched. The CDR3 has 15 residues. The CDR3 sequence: CASSLAGRGETEAFF. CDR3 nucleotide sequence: TGTGCCAGCAGCTTGGCAGGCAGGGGGGAAACTGAAGCTTTCTTT.

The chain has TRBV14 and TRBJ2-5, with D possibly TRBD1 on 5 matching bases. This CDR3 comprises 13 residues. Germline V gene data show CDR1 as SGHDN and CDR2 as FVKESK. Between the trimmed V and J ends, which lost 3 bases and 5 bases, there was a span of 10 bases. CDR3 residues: CASSQQGVETQYF. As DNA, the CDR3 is TGTGCCAGCAGCCAGCAGGGTGTGGAGACCCAGTACTTC.

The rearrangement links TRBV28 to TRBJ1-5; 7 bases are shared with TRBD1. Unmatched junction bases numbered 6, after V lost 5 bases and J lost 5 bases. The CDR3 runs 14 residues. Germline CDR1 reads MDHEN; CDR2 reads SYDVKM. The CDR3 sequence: CASSVQGPYQPQHF. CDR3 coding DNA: TGTGCCAGCAGTGTACAGGGGCCATATCAGCCCCAGCATTTT.

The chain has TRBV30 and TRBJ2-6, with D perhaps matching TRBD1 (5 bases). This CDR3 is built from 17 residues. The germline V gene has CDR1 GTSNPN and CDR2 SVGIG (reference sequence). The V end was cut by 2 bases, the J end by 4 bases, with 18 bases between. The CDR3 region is CAWSPQMQGTGANVLTF. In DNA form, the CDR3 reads TGTGCCTGGAGTCCACAAATGCAGGGTACCGGGGCCAACGTCCTGACTTTC.

CDR3: CASSSQPGQGGNEQFF. The CDR3 DNA reads TGTGCCAGTAGTTCACAACCGGGACAGGGAGGCAATGAGCAGTTCTTC. This chain uses TRBV19 with TRBJ2-1, with 9 bases matching TRBD1. In germline, CDR1 is LNHDA, CDR2 SQIVND (reference sequence). This CDR3 spans 16 amino acids. Trimming removed 5 bases from V and 6 bases from J; junction bases left unmatched: 11.

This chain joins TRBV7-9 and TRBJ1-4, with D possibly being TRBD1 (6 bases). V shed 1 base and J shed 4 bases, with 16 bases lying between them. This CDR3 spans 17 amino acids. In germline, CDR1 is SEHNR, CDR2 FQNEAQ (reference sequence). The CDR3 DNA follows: TGTGCCAGCAGCTTAGGGTGGGGACAAGGGAATAATGAAAAACTGTTTTTT. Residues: CASSLGWGQGNNEKLFF.

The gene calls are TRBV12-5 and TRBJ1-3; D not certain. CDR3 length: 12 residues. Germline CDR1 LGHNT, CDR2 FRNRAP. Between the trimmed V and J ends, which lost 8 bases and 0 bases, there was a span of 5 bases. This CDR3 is CASQFSGNTIYF. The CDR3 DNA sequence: TGTGCTAGTCAATTCTCTGGAAACACCATATATTTT. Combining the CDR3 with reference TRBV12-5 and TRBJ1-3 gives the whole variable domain DARVTQTPRHKVTEMGQEVTMRCQPILGHNTVFWYRQTMMQGLELLAYFRNRAPLDDSGMPKDRFSAEMPDATLATLKIQPSEPRDSAVYFCASQFSGNTIYFGEGSWLTVV.

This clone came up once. CDR3 protein: CASSDPWGGDEQFF. The CDR3 nucleotides read TGTGCCAGCAGCGACCCTTGGGGGGGTGATGAGCAGTTCTTC. This chain connects TRBV9 to TRBJ2-1; 7 bases map to TRBD2. The CDR3 consists of 14 residues. After removal of 3 bases from V and 8 bases from J, the junction contained 8 bases not matched to a gene. The V gene's germline CDR1 is SGDLS and CDR2 YYNGEE.